The next 32 T cell receptor beta chains were all read from a single sample in a study of T-cell memory formation after mild COVID-19. TCRdb recomputed calls from the 5' RACE reads with MiXCR, one row per CDR3 protein. This table has 150,000 to 200,000 distinct CDR3 sequences, around 10% appearing once. The specimen sequenced was PBMCs or a T cell subset sorted from them (not recorded which). The receptors stem from a man between 18 and 35 years old who had mild COVID-19 (a few samples of this study predate the infection). Cell type and time point are not known.

J is TRBJ1-5 and V is TRBV6-6; D gene ambiguous. Germline CDR1 MNHNY, CDR2 SVGAGI (reference sequence). The CDR3 has 16 residues. Trimming removed 5 bases at V and 2 bases at J, with 16 bases between. CDR3 DNA sequence: TGTGCCAGCAGTCCACCTGGAAGTCAGGGCAATCAGCCCCAGCATTTT. Protein: CASSPPGSQGNQPQHF.

This sequence joins TRBV12-5 and TRBJ2-7; D unclear. Germline values: CDR1 LGHNT, CDR2 FRNRAP. CDR3 length equals 12 residues. The CDR3 region has the DNA TGTGCCACGGGCCGATCCTCCTACGAGCAGTACTTC. Translation gives CATGRSSYEQYF.

V gene TRBV20-1 combines with J gene TRBJ1-1, with 7 positions matching TRBD1. This CDR3 is built from 13 residues. V was clipped by 5 bases and J by 4 bases; unmatched bases: 7. Germline V CDR1 and CDR2: DFQATT, SNEGSKA (reference sequence). CDR3 sequence reads: CSARTTGFTEAFF. CDR3 bases: TGCAGTGCTCGGACGACAGGGTTCACTGAAGCTTTCTTT.

The chain carries TRBV20-1 and TRBJ2-1, with 12 bases lining up with TRBD2. With V trimmed by 2 bases and J by 6 bases, 8 bases remained unmatched. From germline, CDR1 is DFQATT and CDR2 SNEGSKA (reference sequence). The CDR3 has 16 amino acids. CDR3: CSARPLAGGHFNEQFF. In DNA form, the CDR3 reads TGCAGTGCTAGACCGCTAGCGGGGGGGCATTTCAATGAGCAGTTCTTC.

The chain is built from TRBV12-3 or TRBV12-4 and TRBJ1-2; D uncertain. The V and J ends lost 7 bases and 7 bases respectively, with 19 bases between them. The CDR3 runs to 14 residues. CDR3 DNA: TGTGCCAGCAAAACATCCCCCAGAGGCTCTGGCTACACCTTC. Amino acid sequence: CASKTSPRGSGYTF.

This clonotype appeared a few times. The chain links TRBV10-3 to TRBJ2-5; 7 bases agree with TRBD2. Germline-derived CDR1 and CDR2 are ENHRY and SYGVKD. V lost 4 bases, J lost 4 bases, and 3 bases stayed unmatched. This CDR3 has 13 residues. CDR3 nucleotides: TGTGCCATCAGTGGGGGGGGACGAGAGACCCAGTACTTC. It specifies CAISGGGRETQYF.

This clonotype was counted only a few times. The genes are TRBV4-3 and TRBJ2-2; D possibly corresponds to TRBD1 (6 bases). The CDR3 has 13 residues. Trimming shortened V by 3 bases and J by 7 bases, and 9 bases separated the two germline ends. CDR1 and CDR2 (germline): LGHNA, YSLEER. CDR3 protein: CASSQLQGGELFF. The CDR3 DNA is TGCGCCAGCAGCCAGTTACAGGGCGGGGAGCTGTTTTTT.

The V and J genes are TRBV7-6 and TRBJ1-4; the match to TRBD1 covers 12 bases. Trimming cost V 5 bases and J 0 bases; bases outside gene matches: 4. CDR3 size: 17 residues. Germline CDR1 reads SGHVS; CDR2 reads FNYEAQ. The CDR3 DNA reads TGTGCCAGCAGCGCGGGACAGGGGGCTGCAACTAATGAAAAACTGTTTTTT. Its translation: CASSAGQGAATNEKLFF.

This clonotype was recorded a few times. This rearrangement joins TRBV5-1 to TRBJ2-2, with 10 nucleotides matching TRBD2. The germline gives CDR1 SGHRS, CDR2 YFSETQ. The CDR3 contains 13 residues. J was trimmed by 6 bases and V by 5 bases; bases with no gene match: 1. In DNA, the CDR3 is TGCGCCAGCAGGACTAGCGGGTCCGGGGAGCTGTTTTTT. Its translation is CASRTSGSGELFF.

A few counts support this clonotype. This chain links TRBV20-1 with TRBJ2-2, with a tentative D call TRBD1 (5 bases). CDR3 size: 13 residues. Germline assignment: CDR1 DFQATT and CDR2 SNEGSKA (reference sequence). V lost 3 bases to trimming and J lost 3 bases, with 8 bases between them. The CDR3 DNA reads TGCAGTGCTAGGGGGCCCTACACCGGGGAGCTGTTTTTT. It specifies CSARGPYTGELFF.

This clonotype was detected ten times or more. This chain links TRBV7-9 with TRBJ2-1, with 8 bases identical to TRBD2. CDR3 length equals 12 residues. Germline V gene sequence: CDR1 SEHNR, CDR2 FQNEAQ (reference sequence). V shed 5 bases, J shed 6 bases, and the junction held 0 bases outside the gene matches. The CDR3 nucleotides read TGTGCCAGCAGCCGGGGGGGCAATGAGCAGTTCTTC. Residues: CASSRGGNEQFF.

The chain couples TRBV6-6 to TRBJ2-4; D unclear. V was pared by 0 bases and J by 5 bases, with 14 bases between. CDR3 length: 16 residues. CDR1 MNHNY and CDR2 SVGAGI come from the germline V gene (reference sequence). The CDR3 sequence: CASSYSFPPPENIQYF. In DNA form, the CDR3 reads TGTGCCAGCAGTTACTCGTTCCCACCCCCGGAAAACATTCAGTACTTC.

With respect to this clonotype: One end of the junction does not line up with germline, which may come from a read error. This rearrangement joins TRBV18 to TRBJ1-1, with a weak D call TRBD1 (5 bases). The CDR3 covers 12 residues. Germline lookup yields CDR1 KGHSH and CDR2 LQKENI. The CDR3 loop reads CASSAVAWGGVF. CDR3 DNA: TGTGCCAGCTCAGCGGTGGCTTGGGGGGGAGTCTTT.

This clonotype came up many times. The chain uses TRBV7-9 and TRBJ2-1, with D possibly being TRBD1 (5 bases). V dropped 0 bases and J dropped 5 bases, with 11 bases sitting between them. Germline-derived CDR1 and CDR2 are SEHNR and FQNEAQ (reference sequence). CDR3 size: 15 residues. The DNA of the CDR3 is TGTGCCAGCAGCTTAGCGACAGTGACCGACAATGAGCAGTTCTTC. Translated, it gives CASSLATVTDNEQFF.

This clonotype was picked up a small number of times. The DNA for the CDR3 is TGCAGTGCTAGAGACTCCTCGGGAGCCTACGAGCAGTACTTC. Amino acids: CSARDSSGAYEQYF. The genes are TRBV20-1 and TRBJ2-7; the D gene is possibly TRBD2 (6 bases). CDR1 is DFQATT, CDR2 SNEGSKA, per germline (reference sequence). CDR3 length: 14 residues. The ends were cut back, 0 bases at V and 2 bases at J, with 11 bases in the middle.

The chain uses TRBV4-3 and TRBJ2-3; D may be TRBD2 (5 bases). Germline V gene sequence: CDR1 LGHNA, CDR2 YSLEER. The CDR3 loop spans 15 amino acids. Deletions cut 6 bases from V and 6 bases from J, with 19 bases between. CDR3 sequence reads: CASRRERASPDTQYF. The CDR3 DNA reads TGCGCCAGCAGAAGGGAGAGGGCTAGTCCCGATACGCAGTATTTT.

This clonotype has ten or more counts. The V and J genes are TRBV12-3 or TRBV12-4 and TRBJ2-5; D remains unclear. CDR3 size: 11 residues. Trimming cost V 6 bases and J 5 bases, with 7 bases left between them. CDR3 nucleotides: TGTGCCAGCAGCTTAAGTGAGACCCAGTACTTC. It translates to CASSLSETQYF.

This chain links TRBV18 with TRBJ1-1; the match to TRBD1 covers 7 bases. Looked up from germline, CDR1 is KGHSH and CDR2 is LQKENI. The CDR3 runs to 16 residues. J was trimmed by 3 bases and V by 3 bases; bases with no gene match: 10. CDR3 DNA: TGTGCCAGCTCACCGGGACAGAGACTTTACGACACTGAAGCTTTCTTT. It encodes CASSPGQRLYDTEAFF. Combining the CDR3 with reference TRBV18 and TRBJ1-1 gives the whole variable domain NAGVMQNPRHLVRRRGQEARLRCSPMKGHSHVYWYRQLPEEGLKFMVYLQKENIIDESGMPKERFSAEFPKEGPSILRIQQVVRGDSAAYFCASSPGQRLYDTEAFFGQGTRLTVV.

The CDR3 reads CASSQEVGRQPQHF. The CDR3 nucleotides read TGTGCCAGCAGCCAAGAGGTGGGGAGGCAGCCCCAGCATTTT. The genes are TRBV4-2 and TRBJ1-5; D gene uncertain. V dropped 0 bases and J dropped 7 bases, with 10 bases sitting between them. The length of the CDR3 is 14 residues. Germline V gene sequence: CDR1 LGHNA, CDR2 YNFKEQ.

In its sample, this clonotype was seen a few times. The V call is TRBV5-1, the J call TRBJ2-6, with a tentative D call TRBD1 (5 bases). CDR3 length: 16 residues. V was cut by 2 bases and J by 4 bases, with 13 bases left in between. Germline-derived CDR1 and CDR2 are SGHRS and YFSETQ. CDR3 in amino acids: CASSFLWGYGANVLTF. The DNA of the CDR3 is TGCGCCAGCAGCTTTTTGTGGGGCTACGGGGCCAACGTCCTGACTTTC. The whole variable domain, remainder taken from reference TRBV5-1 and TRBJ2-6, is KAGVTQTPRYLIKTRGQQVTLSCSPISGHRSVSWYQQTPGQGLQFLFEYFSETQRNKGNFPGRFSGRQFSNSRSEMNVSTLELGDSALYLCASSFLWGYGANVLTFGAGSRLTVL.

This clonotype has a handful of counts. The V and J genes are TRBV18 and TRBJ1-4; D is undetermined. The CDR3 covers 13 residues. Germline V gene data show CDR1 as KGHSH and CDR2 as LQKENI. Trimming pared 3 bases from V and 8 bases from J, leaving 10 bases between. The CDR3 here is CASSPPEKEKLFF. CDR3 DNA: TGTGCCAGCTCACCTCCGGAGAAGGAAAAACTGTTTTTT.

The chain has TRBV12-3 or TRBV12-4 and TRBJ2-2, with 8 bases matching TRBD1. This CDR3 has 15 amino acids. Germline trimming cut 3 bases from V and 5 bases from J; bases unmatched to any gene: 5. This CDR3 is CASSLRRTGTGELFF. The CDR3 DNA reads TGTGCCAGCAGTTTGAGGCGGACAGGGACCGGGGAGCTGTTTTTT.

The genes are TRBV4-1 and TRBJ2-3; TRBD2 might be the D (7 bases). This CDR3 comprises 13 residues. Trimming removed 10 bases from V and 2 bases from J, with 13 bases in between. Germline loops: CDR1 MGHRA, CDR2 YSYEKL. CDR3 nucleotides: TGCGCCACCAGGGGACTATCCACAGATACGCAGTATTTT. Protein sequence: CATRGLSTDTQYF.

A few counts support this clonotype. CDR3 sequence reads: CASSQDLEGAGATF. CDR3 nucleotides: TGTGCCAGCAGCCAAGATCTGGAAGGCGCGGGGGCGACCTTC. This chain connects TRBV4-2 to TRBJ1-2, with D possibly matching TRBD1 (6 bases). The CDR3 is 14 amino acids. V dropped 0 bases and J dropped 14 bases, with 19 bases sitting between them. Germline CDR1 is LGHNA and CDR2 is YNFKEQ.

The rearrangement uses TRBV5-5 and TRBJ2-5; a possible D gene is TRBD2 (6 bases). This CDR3 spans 16 amino acids. Between the trimmed V and J ends, which lost 0 bases and 2 bases, there was a span of 14 bases. Looked up from germline, CDR1 is SGHKS and CDR2 is YYEKEE (reference sequence). The CDR3 DNA is TGTGCCAGCAGCTTGGGGGTGCGGGGAGCACAAGAGACCCAGTACTTC. Protein product: CASSLGVRGAQETQYF.

This clonotype has ten or more counts. The chain is built from TRBV3-1 and TRBJ1-1; 9 bases are a match to TRBD1. Trimming took 4 bases from V and 2 from J; bases not matched to a gene: 11. The germline V gene has CDR1 LGHDT and CDR2 YNNKEL (reference sequence). The CDR3 loop spans 17 amino acids. The CDR3 spells CASSPSGDRVPNTEAFF. The CDR3 coding sequence is TGTGCCAGCAGCCCCAGCGGGGACAGGGTGCCCAACACTGAAGCTTTCTTT.

In this sample, this clonotype turned up a few times. V gene TRBV5-4 combines with J gene TRBJ2-7; D gene uncertain. This CDR3 has 13 residues. Germline CDR1 reads SGHNT; CDR2 reads YYREEE (reference sequence). The V gene lost 4 bases and the J gene lost 3 bases, with 11 bases spanning the gap. CDR3 DNA sequence: TGTGCCAGCAGCAAACAGAACCGCTACGAGCAGTACTTC. Residues: CASSKQNRYEQYF.

The chain couples TRBV6-1 to TRBJ2-3; D gene ambiguous. The CDR3 consists of 13 residues. The V and J ends lost 5 bases and 2 bases respectively, with 8 bases between them. Germline CDR1 MNHNS, CDR2 SASEGT. The CDR3 DNA follows: TGTGCCAGCAGTCGGACGGTCACAGATACGCAGTATTTT. Encoded protein: CASSRTVTDTQYF.

This rearrangement joins TRBV24-1 to TRBJ1-2, with unresolved D. The CDR3 spans 13 residues. V shed 3 bases and J shed 6 bases, with 10 bases lying between them. Germline lookup yields CDR1 KGHDR and CDR2 SFDVKD. The CDR3 nucleotides are TGTGCCACCAGTGATGCCGGGAGGGATGGCTACACCTTC. It encodes CATSDAGRDGYTF.

There are a few counts of this clonotype. The CDR3 reads CASSLDSSNTQYF. The CDR3 DNA reads TGCGCCAGCAGCCTGGACAGCTCTAATACGCAGTATTTT. The chain combines TRBV5-1 with TRBJ2-3, with a weak D call TRBD1 (6 bases). This CDR3 has 13 amino acids. V dropped 4 bases and J dropped 7 bases, with 13 bases sitting between them. Germline lookup yields CDR1 SGHRS and CDR2 YFSETQ.

This clonotype was detected only a few times. The chain joins TRBV2 to TRBJ2-1; D might be TRBD1 (6 bases). V dropped 7 bases and J dropped 0 bases, with 13 bases sitting between them. The CDR3 consists of 15 residues. CDR1 and CDR2 from the germline V gene are SNHLY and FYNNEI. The CDR3 protein is CASTDQGHSYNEQFF. The CDR3 nucleotides read TGTGCCAGCACCGATCAGGGGCACTCCTACAATGAGCAGTTCTTC.

J is TRBJ2-1 and V is TRBV11-2, with 9 bases that match TRBD2. The CDR3 is 17 amino acids. CDR1 and CDR2 (germline): SGHAT, FQNNGV. J was trimmed by 0 bases and V by 5 bases; bases with no gene match: 8. The CDR3 DNA sequence: TGTGCCAGCAGCCGCGGGGGGGGACAGAGCTCCTACAATGAGCAGTTCTTC. Protein: CASSRGGGQSSYNEQFF.